This T cell receptor (beta chain) was observed in a study of early T cells in non-severe SARS-CoV-2 infection. The overall study: Sequenced material consisted of bulk RNA (from unsorted whole blood), and chains were unpaired.

V shed 3 bases and J shed 0 bases, with 6 bases lying between them. Germline V gene lookup returns CDR1 SNHLY and CDR2 FYNNEI. This CDR3 has 13 residues. This clonotype was seen more than once but under ten times. Its specificity is not known. Study-wide results and limits: Anti-spike CD8 specificities were favored by VDJdb matching, whose results missed private and CD4 specificities.

The protocol attached unique molecular identifiers to individual cDNA molecules. MiXCR, applied by TCRdb to the 5' RACE reads, yields one record per CDR3 protein. The sample has some 66,000 distinct CDR3 sequences; approximately 10% are singletons. Specimen: whole blood. The TCR was taken from an adult who was a healthcare worker with PCR-confirmed SARS-CoV-2 infection or an uninfected control (not recorded which). J is TRBJ2-7 and V is TRBV2; D gene uncertain. The CDR3 bases are TGTGCCAGCAGTGACCTCAGCTCCTACGAGCAGTACTTC. It codes for CASSDLSSYEQYF.